Below, 23 T cell receptor beta chains from the same sample are listed, as sequenced in a study of blood T cell repertoires in COVID-19. Profiled with immunoSEQ multiplex PCR; TCRdb holds only in-frame clones, not every one. The table has more than 90,000 clones, around 86% seen once; the top ten hold 4.5%. Sequenced: peripheral blood. The source is a man aged 35-49 years with acute or convalescent COVID-19.

The chain recombines TRBV21-1 with TRBJ2-7; the table's D call, TRBD2, was not checked against the DNA. TRBV21-1 is designated a pseudogene. The CDR3 is 16 amino acids. CDR3 DNA sequence: TGTGCCAGCAGTAATAGGAGCGGGGGTCCCTCCTACGAGCAGTACTTC. Translation gives CASSNRSGGPSYEQYF.

The V call is TRBV2, the J call TRBJ1-5; D gene unclear. CDR3 length equals 14 residues. Deletions cut 6 bases from V and 1 base from J, with 10 bases between. Per the germline V gene, CDR1 is SNHLY and CDR2 is FYNNEI. CDR3 region: CASSSRLSNQPQHF. CDR3 sequence (DNA): TGTGCCAGCAGCTCCAGGTTGAGCAATCAGCCCCAGCATTTT.

The chain has TRBV11-2 and TRBJ2-7; weak D call: TRBD2 (6 bases). Trimming removed 3 bases at V and 0 bases at J, with 9 bases between. The V gene's germline CDR1 is SGHAT and CDR2 FQNNGV. CDR3 length equals 14 residues. The DNA for the CDR3 is TGTGCCAGCAGCTTTAGCGGTAACTCCTACGAGCAGTACTTC. Amino acid sequence: CASSFSGNSYEQYF.

The V gene is TRBV5-1, the J gene TRBJ2-7; 11 nucleotides line up with TRBD1. J was trimmed by 3 bases and V by 4 bases; bases with no gene match: 3. The CDR3 has 14 amino acids. Germline V gene sequence: CDR1 SGHRS, CDR2 YFSETQ. CDR3 DNA: TGCGCCAGCAGCCCCGGGACAGGGGGCTACGAGCAGTACTTC. This gives the protein CASSPGTGGYEQYF.

This chain joins TRBV7-9 and TRBJ1-4, with TRBD1 matching 8 bases. V dropped 3 bases and J dropped 5; count of bases not matched to a gene: 14. Germline V gives CDR1 SEHNR, CDR2 FQNEAQ (reference sequence). CDR3 length: 18 amino acids. The CDR3 is CASSFRAQGEVENEKLFF. In DNA, the CDR3 is TGTGCCAGCAGCTTCAGAGCACAGGGGGAGGTAGAGAATGAAAAACTGTTTTTT.

This chain uses TRBV3-1 (or the pseudogene TRBV3-2) with TRBJ2-7; 8 bases are a match to TRBD1. V lost 4 bases and J lost 1; bases outside the gene matches: 3. The CDR3 has 14 residues. Germline-derived CDR1 and CDR2 are LGHDT and YNNKEL (reference sequence). DNA of the CDR3: TGTGCCAGCAGCCCCCGGGACAGGTCCTACGAGCAGTACTTC. Protein product: CASSPRDRSYEQYF.

The chain uses TRBV6-2 or TRBV6-3 and TRBJ2-2, with D unresolved. This CDR3 comprises 13 residues. Germline CDR1 is MNHEY and CDR2 is SVGEGT. The V gene lost 5 bases and the J gene lost 6 bases, with 10 bases spanning the gap. The CDR3 loop is CASSIYGSGELFF. CDR3 nucleotides: TGTGCCAGCAGTATTTACGGGTCCGGGGAGCTGTTTTTT.

The J gene is TRBJ2-1, the V gene TRBV27, with TRBD2 identical over 8 bases. Germline V gene sequence: CDR1 MNHEY, CDR2 SMNVEV (reference sequence). This CDR3 spans 14 amino acids. Germline trimming cut 5 bases from V and 2 bases from J; bases unmatched to any gene: 2. The CDR3 DNA is TGTGCCAGCAGTAGTAGCGGGACCTACAATGAGCAGTTCTTC. Amino acids: CASSSSGTYNEQFF.

The chain has TRBV6-2 or TRBV6-3 and TRBJ2-5; 10 nucleotides line up with TRBD2. Germline assignment: CDR1 MNHEY and CDR2 SVGEGT. This CDR3 comprises 18 residues. V shed 4 bases, J shed 7 bases, and the junction held 18 bases outside the gene matches. The CDR3 DNA is TGTGCCAGCAGTTTCATAACTCTTCATAGCGGGGGGCTTGGGACCCAGTACTTC. The encoded protein is CASSFITLHSGGLGTQYF.

The chain carries TRBV9 and TRBJ2-1, with 15 bases fitting TRBD2. V shed 2 bases, J shed 7 bases, and the junction held 13 bases outside the gene matches. The CDR3 is 19 residues long. The germline CDR1 and CDR2 sequences are SGDLS and YYNGEE. For the CDR3, the DNA is TGTGCCAGCAGCGTGGGGGTAGGACTAGCGGGAGGGGAAGAAAATGAGCAGTTCTTC. Protein sequence: CASSVGVGLAGGEENEQFF.

This clone was counted ten times or more. The chain joins TRBV6-2 or TRBV6-3 to TRBJ2-3; TRBD2 aligns across 10 bases. In germline, CDR1 is MNHEY, CDR2 SVGEGT. The ends lost 5 bases at V and 2 bases at J; junction bases unmatched: 1. CDR3 length: 14 amino acids. The CDR3 coding sequence is TGTGCCAGCAGTAGCGGGGGGGCCACAGATACGCAGTATTTT. Residues: CASSSGGATDTQYF.

A word on this clone: Other DNA sequences of this sample code for an identical CDR3. The V gene is TRBV5-4, the J gene TRBJ1-1; the D gene is possibly TRBD1 (6 bases). In germline, CDR1 is SGHNT, CDR2 YYREEE (reference sequence). The CDR3 totals 13 residues. Trimming cost V 4 bases and J 1 base, with 8 bases left between them. In DNA, the CDR3 is TGTGCCAGCAGCCTGACAGGGAACACTGAAGCTTTCTTT. Protein sequence: CASSLTGNTEAFF.

This clone was detected a few times. The gene calls are TRBV18 and TRBJ1-5; 9 bases are shared with TRBD1. CDR3 size: 17 residues. The ends lost 3 bases at V and 7 bases at J; junction bases unmatched: 13. CDR1 is KGHSH, CDR2 LQKENI, per germline. CDR3 DNA: TGTGCCAGCTCACCGTCGGCGGGACAGGGAGGCGGACAGCCCCAGCATTTT. Translating gives CASSPSAGQGGGQPQHF.

The chain combines TRBV11-2 with TRBJ2-2, with 7 positions matching TRBD1. CDR1 and CDR2 from the germline V gene are SGHAT and FQNNGV. CDR3 length: 13 residues. V shed 5 bases, J shed 5 bases, and the junction held 2 bases outside the gene matches. CDR3 amino acids: CASSLTGTGELFF. CDR3 nucleotide sequence: TGTGCCAGCAGCCTGACAGGGACCGGGGAGCTGTTTTTT. Variable domain in full (rest from reference TRBV11-2 and TRBJ2-2): EAGVAQSPRYKIIEKRQSVAFWCNPISGHATLYWYQQILGQGPKLLIQFQNNGVVDDSQLPKDRFSAERLKGVDSTLKIQPAKLEDSAVYLCASSLTGTGELFFGEGSRLTVL.

The CDR3 is CASSADRRTPLHF. DNA for the CDR3: TGCGCCAGCAGTGCGGACAGGAGGACACCCCTCCACTTT. The chain employs TRBV10-1 and TRBJ1-6; 7 nucleotides match TRBD1. The CDR3 is 13 residues long. The ends lost 4 bases at V and 11 bases at J; junction bases unmatched: 5. Germline CDR1 WNHNN, CDR2 SYGVQD (reference sequence).

The chain employs TRBV24-1 and TRBJ2-7; tentative D call: TRBD1 (6 bases). Germline V gene data show CDR1 as KGHDR and CDR2 as SFDVKD. The CDR3 has 13 amino acids. V lost 4 bases, J lost 5 bases, and 11 bases lay in between. The CDR3 bases are TGTGCCACCAGTGAATCGACAGGCGACGAGCAGTACTTC. Translation gives CATSESTGDEQYF.

Only a few counts were recorded for this clone. The chain carries TRBV5-5 and TRBJ1-2, with TRBD1 identical over 10 bases. This CDR3 comprises 14 residues. Germline loops: CDR1 SGHKS, CDR2 YYEKEE (reference sequence). V shed 4 bases and J 4 bases; nucleotides not matched to a gene: 4. The CDR3 region has the DNA TGTGCCAGCAGCGGACAGGGGGAGGCCTATGGCTACACCTTC. It specifies CASSGQGEAYGYTF.

The V call is TRBV9, the J call TRBJ2-1, with TRBD2 identical over 12 bases. The CDR3 contains 21 residues. Trimming took 3 bases from V and 7 from J; bases not matched to a gene: 23. In germline, CDR1 is SGDLS, CDR2 YYNGEE. The CDR3 loop reads CASSAGLAGGGLLKQGNEQFF. As DNA, the CDR3 is TGTGCCAGCAGCGCGGGACTAGCGGGCGGGGGGCTACTGAAGCAAGGGAATGAGCAGTTCTTC.

This clone showed up just once. The rearrangement joins TRBV27 to TRBJ1-6, with a possible D match to TRBD1 (5 bases). Trimming stripped 4 bases from V and 8 bases from J, with 21 bases between. The CDR3 is 17 amino acids. CDR1 MNHEY and CDR2 SMNVEV come from the germline V gene (reference sequence). This CDR3 is CASSSPRRGGWDSPLHF. DNA for the CDR3: TGTGCCAGCAGTTCCCCCCGGAGGGGAGGTTGGGATTCACCCCTCCACTTT.

The gene calls are TRBV19 and TRBJ2-3, with a possible D match to TRBD2 (5 bases). This CDR3 contains 14 residues. The ends were cut back, 5 bases at V and 0 bases at J, with 9 bases in the middle. The germline gives CDR1 LNHDA, CDR2 SQIVND (reference sequence). CDR3: CASSAGSSTDTQYF. The CDR3 DNA reads as TGTGCCAGTAGTGCGGGTTCTAGCACAGATACGCAGTATTTT.

With respect to this clone: The same CDR3 arises from other DNA sequences in this sample as well. The CDR3 reads CASRTTYSNQPQHF. As DNA, the CDR3 is TGTGCCAGCAGAACTACTTATAGCAATCAGCCCCAGCATTTT. J is TRBJ1-5 and V is TRBV27; D not certain. V was trimmed by 6 bases and J by 0 bases, leaving 9 bases between them. Germline V lookup: CDR1 MNHEY, CDR2 SMNVEV (reference sequence). This CDR3 is built from 14 residues.

V usage is TRBV24-1 and J usage is TRBJ1-2; D call uncertain. There are 14 residues in the CDR3. V lost 5 bases and J lost 4, with 13 bases in between. CDR1 and CDR2 (germline): KGHDR, SFDVKD. In DNA form, the CDR3 reads TGTGCCACCAGTGGACCCCACAGCCCCTATGGCTACACCTTC. Translating gives CATSGPHSPYGYTF.

The chain combines TRBV11-3 with TRBJ2-5; 9 nucleotides line up with TRBD1. Trimming at V came to 5 bases and at J to 3 bases, leaving 7 bases not matched to a gene. This CDR3 has 15 residues. Germline-derived CDR1 and CDR2 are SGHNT and YENEEA. In DNA, the CDR3 is TGTGCCAGCAGCCCAGGGACAGGGATTGAAGAGACCCAGTACTTC. It yields the protein CASSPGTGIEETQYF.